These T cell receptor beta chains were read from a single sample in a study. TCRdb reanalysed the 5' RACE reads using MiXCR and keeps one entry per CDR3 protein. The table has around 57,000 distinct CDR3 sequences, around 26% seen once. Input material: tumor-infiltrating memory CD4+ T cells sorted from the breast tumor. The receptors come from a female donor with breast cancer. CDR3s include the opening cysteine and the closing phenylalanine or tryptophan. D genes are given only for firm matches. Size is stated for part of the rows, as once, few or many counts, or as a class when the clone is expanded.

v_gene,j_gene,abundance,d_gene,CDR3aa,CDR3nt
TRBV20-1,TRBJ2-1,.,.,CSAGPKSLYRRFF,TGCAGTGCTGGGCCTAAATCACTCTATCGTAGGTTCTTC
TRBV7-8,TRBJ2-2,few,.,CASSPRIGELFF,TGTGCCAGCAGCCCGAGGATCGGGGAGCTGTTTTTT
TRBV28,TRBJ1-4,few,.,CASSTGARANEKLFF,TGTGCCAGCAGTACGGGGGCGCGGGCTAATGAAAAACTGTTTTTT
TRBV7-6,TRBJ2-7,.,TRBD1,CASSFGTGFYEQYF,TGTGCCAGCAGCTTCGGGACAGGGTTCTACGAGCAGTACTTC
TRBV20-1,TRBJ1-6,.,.,CSASDVGARSNSPLHF,TGCAGTGCTAGTGATGTCGGTGCCAGGTCCAATTCACCCCTCCACTTT
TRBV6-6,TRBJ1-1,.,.,CASSSIKNTEAFF,TGTGCCAGCAGTTCCATAAAGAACACTGAAGCTTTCTTT
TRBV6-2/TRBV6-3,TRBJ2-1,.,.,CASTPGTPAHNEQFF,TGTGCCAGCACCCCGGGGACACCAGCCCACAATGAGCAGTTCTTC
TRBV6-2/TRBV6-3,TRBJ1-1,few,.,CASSYSSGSEAFF,TGTGCCAGCAGTTACTCTTCTGGGTCTGAAGCTTTCTTT
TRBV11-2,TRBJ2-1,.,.,CASSLEGGLHNEQFF,TGTGCCAGCAGCTTAGAGGGCGGCCTCCACAATGAGCAGTTCTTC
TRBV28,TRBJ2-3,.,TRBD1,CVTRDRSTDTQYF,TGTGTAACCCGGGACAGGAGCACAGATACGCAGTATTTT
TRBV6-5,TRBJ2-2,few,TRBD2,CASREGPDTGELFF,TGTGCCAGCCGGGAGGGACCTGACACCGGGGAGCTGTTTTTT
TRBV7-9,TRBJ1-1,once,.,CASSLSRGGHAEAFF,TGTGCCAGCAGCTTATCAAGGGGGGGCCACGCTGAAGCTTTCTTT
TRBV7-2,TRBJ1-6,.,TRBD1,CASSWKRTGTNSPLHF,TGTGCCAGCAGCTGGAAAAGGACAGGGACAAATTCACCCCTCCACTTT
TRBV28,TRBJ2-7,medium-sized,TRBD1,CASRKGQPSYEQYF,TGTGCCAGCAGGAAGGGACAGCCCTCCTACGAGCAGTACTTC
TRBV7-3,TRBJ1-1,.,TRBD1,CASRKDRQSEAFF,TGTGCCAGCAGAAAGGACAGGCAAAGTGAAGCTTTCTTT
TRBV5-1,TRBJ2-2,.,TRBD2,CASNLASLAEGTGELFF,TGCGCCAGCAACTTGGCCTCTCTAGCGGAAGGCACCGGGGAGCTGTTTTTT
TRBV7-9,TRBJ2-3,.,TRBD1,CASSKPGQKDTQYF,TGTGCCAGCAGTAAACCGGGACAGAAAGATACGCAGTATTTT
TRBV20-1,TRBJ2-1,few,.,CSASQGGEQFF,TGCAGTGCTAGTCAGGGGGGTGAGCAGTTCTTC
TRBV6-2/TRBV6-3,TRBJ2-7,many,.,CASEQPEGTYEQYF,TGTGCCAGCGAACAGCCGGAAGGAACCTACGAGCAGTACTTC
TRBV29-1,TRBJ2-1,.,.,CSVGETTYNEQFF,TGCAGCGTGGGGGAGACTACCTACAATGAGCAGTTCTTC
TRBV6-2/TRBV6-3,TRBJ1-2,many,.,CASRDGRRGYTF,TGTGCCAGCAGGGATGGGCGGCGTGGCTACACCTTC
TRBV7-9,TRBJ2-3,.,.,CASILTGHTDTQYF,TGTGCCAGCATTCTTACAGGGCACACAGATACGCAGTATTTT
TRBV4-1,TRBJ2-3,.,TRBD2,CASSQGWTSPDTQYF,TGCGCCAGCAGCCAAGGCTGGACTAGCCCAGATACGCAGTATTTT
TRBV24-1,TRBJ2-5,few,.,CATSDFSRTQQETQYF,TGTGCCACCAGTGATTTCTCCCGGACACAGCAAGAGACCCAGTACTTC
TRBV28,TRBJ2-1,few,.,CAIRRERPSSYNEQFF,TGTGCCATCAGGCGAGAACGCCCGAGCTCCTACAATGAGCAGTTCTTC
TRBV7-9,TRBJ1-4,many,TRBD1,CASSRGQLGEKLFF,TGTGCCAGCAGCCGGGGACAGTTAGGCGAAAAACTGTTTTTT
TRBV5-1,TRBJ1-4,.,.,CASSLVGEEEKLFF,TGCGCCAGCAGCTTGGTAGGGGAAGAGGAAAAACTGTTTTTT
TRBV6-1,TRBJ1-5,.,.,CATLKGQINQPQHF,TGTGCCACCTTAAAGGGACAAATCAATCAGCCCCAGCATTTT
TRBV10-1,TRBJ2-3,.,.,CASSPATSTDTQYF,TGCGCCAGCAGTCCAGCCACTAGCACAGATACGCAGTATTTT
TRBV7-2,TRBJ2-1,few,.,CASSRGDPYNEQFF,TGTGCCAGCAGCCGCGGAGACCCCTACAATGAGCAGTTCTTC